The sequence of this T cell receptor beta chain was determined in a study of cytomegalovirus exposure and HLA in healthy donors. Study-level findings and limits: It was reported that the classifier diagnosed cytomegalovirus status with high specificity and sensitivity in both the original and validation cohorts. Common viral pathogens (according to a later analysis) appeared linked to several of the most significant clusters. Sequence variants that were highly shared formed a cluster that was likely a sequencing artifact.

There were likely unrecorded immune exposures, though donors were nominally healthy when sampled. This clone was seen a few times. Its antigen is still unknown. A multiplex PCR was run with 60 Vbeta primers and 13 Jbeta primers. Some clones are missing from TCRdb's copy, which holds only in-frame ones; the method was immunoSEQ multiplex PCR. Of some 94,000 clones listed, nearly 70% are singletons. This CDR3 has 13 amino acids. V was trimmed by 0 bases and J by 5 bases, leaving 6 bases between them. Germline V lookup: CDR1 SGHDT, CDR2 YYEEEE. The V gene is TRBV5-6, the J gene TRBJ1-5; D is ambiguous. The specimen was PBMCs. The sequence was collected from a man aged 45-60 years in good health and CMV-seronegative. The CDR3 region has the DNA TGTGCCAGCAGCTTGGCAGGTTATCAGCCCCAGCATTTT. Its translation is CASSLAGYQPQHF.